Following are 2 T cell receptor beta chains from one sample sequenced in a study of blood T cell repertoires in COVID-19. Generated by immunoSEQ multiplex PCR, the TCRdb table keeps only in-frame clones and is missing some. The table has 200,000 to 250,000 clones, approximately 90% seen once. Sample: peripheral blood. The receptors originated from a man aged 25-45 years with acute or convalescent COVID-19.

The CDR3 loop is CASSLGLSDGYTF. The CDR3 coding sequence is TGTGCCAGCAGCTTAGGACTTTCTGATGGCTACACCTTC. The gene calls are TRBV7-9 and TRBJ1-2; D remains ambiguous. The CDR3 is 13 amino acids. Germline loops: CDR1 SEHNR, CDR2 FQNEAQ (reference sequence). Trimming removed 1 base at V and 6 bases at J, with 9 bases between.

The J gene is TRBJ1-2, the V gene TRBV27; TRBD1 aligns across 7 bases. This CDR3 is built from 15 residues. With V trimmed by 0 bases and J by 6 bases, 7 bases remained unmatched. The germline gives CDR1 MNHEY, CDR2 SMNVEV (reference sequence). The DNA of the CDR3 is TGTGCCAGCAGTTTATCCAAGACAGGGTCCAATGGCTACACCTTC. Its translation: CASSLSKTGSNGYTF.